This T cell receptor (beta chain) was recorded in a study of tumor and adjacent non-tumor tissue in lung cancer. Study in general: The cohort had around twelve adenocarcinoma, a couple of squamous cell and 1 small cell patients. On average, productive TCRbeta reads reached some 4.4 million per sample. General study results and limits: Compared with tumor, normal lung showed significantly lower TCR diversity. In normal lung, the top 100 clones were significantly more dominant than in tumor.

Regarding this clonotype: Its antigen is unidentified. It is unclear where the CDR3 begins or ends on the DNA, so no DNA is shown, and the CDR3 is as TCRdb lists it.

The template was RNA from unsorted bulk tissue. TCRbeta libraries were built with three rounds of nested PCR, modified from ARM-PCR. MiXCR was run by TCRdb on the multiplex PCR reads, yielding one entry per CDR3 protein. The sample lists over 85,000 distinct CDR3 sequences; over 75% were seen once. The CDR3 length equals 14 residues, ends included. CDR1 is SQVTM and CDR2 is ANQGSEA in the germline V gene. The V and J genes are TRBV29-1 and TRBJ1-1; the table assigns TRBD1, which was not confirmed against the DNA. This receptor was obtained from an older man with non-small cell lung cancer. The sample taken for sequencing was lung tumor tissue. CDR3 amino acids: CSVFGQGSKTETFF.